This record covers a single T cell receptor beta chain. This entry belongs to a study of blood T cell repertoires in COVID-19. Overall study context: The samples span acute and convalescent COVID-19 from the United States, Italy and Spain. Sample material is recorded as cDNA or gDNA derived from T cells, B-cell-depleted T cells, or PBMCs.

Methods used by the authors: Nucleated cell counts were estimated from reference gene primer amplification. Profiled with immunoSEQ multiplex PCR; TCRdb holds only in-frame clones, not every one. That table is the source of V, J and clone size, and D and trimming were worked out from the DNA. Among approximately 300,000 clones listed, roughly 90% were seen once. The receptor comes from a man aged 35 to 55 with acute or convalescent COVID-19. Sequenced material: peripheral blood.

CDR3 amino acids: CATAKGARTTEQYF. The CDR3 DNA reads as TGTGCCACCGCCAAAGGGGCGAGAACGACCGAGCAGTACTTC. V and J are TRBV27 and TRBJ2-7; a possible D gene is TRBD1 (5 bases). The V gene's germline CDR1 is MNHEY and CDR2 SMNVEV (reference sequence). With 10 bases removed from V and 6 bases from J, the gap between germline ends came to 22 bases. This CDR3 is built from 14 residues.